This paragraph covers one T cell receptor (beta chain) sequence. This sample is part of a study of blood T cell repertoires in COVID-19. Study overall: Sites in the United States, Italy and Spain provided acute and convalescent COVID-19 samples. The cDNA or gDNA used as material had been derived from T cells, B-cell-depleted T cells, or PBMCs.

CDR1 and CDR2 (germline): SGHDT, YYEEEE. Trimming removed 6 bases at V and 5 bases at J, with 12 bases between. CDR3 length: 13 amino acids. As originally analysed: Amplifying reference gene primers gave estimates of nucleated cell counts. TCRdb's table, derived via immunoSEQ multiplex PCR, lists solely in-frame clones and lacks some. V and J calls and clone size are given by that table; D and trimming were obtained from the DNA. The sample holds about 34,000 clones, 80% seen once. This clonotype was sampled from an elderly man with acute or convalescent COVID-19. The sample was peripheral blood. J is TRBJ1-5 and V is TRBV5-6, with no clear D. CDR3 bases: TGTGCCAGCAACTATTCACCAGATCAGCCCCAGCATTTT. It encodes CASNYSPDQPQHF. The whole variable domain, filled in from reference TRBV5-6 and TRBJ1-5, reads DAGVTQSPTHLIKTRGQQVTLRCSPKSGHDTVSWYQQALGQGPQFIFQYYEEEERQRGNFPDRFSGHQFPNYSSELNVNALLLGDSALYLCASNYSPDQPQHFGDGTRLSIL.